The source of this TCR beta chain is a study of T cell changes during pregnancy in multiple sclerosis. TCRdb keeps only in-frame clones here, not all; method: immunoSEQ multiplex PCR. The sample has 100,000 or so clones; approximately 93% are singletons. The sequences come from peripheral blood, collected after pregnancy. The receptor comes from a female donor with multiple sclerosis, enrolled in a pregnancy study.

CDR3 sequence: CASSILSRDRGNSPLHF. CDR3 DNA: TGTGCCAGTAGTATTTTATCTCGGGACAGGGGGAATTCACCCCTCCACTTT. V and J are TRBV19 and TRBJ1-6, with 11 bases matching TRBD1. Per the germline V gene, CDR1 is LNHDA and CDR2 is SQIVND (reference sequence). Trimming cost V 3 bases and J 7 bases; bases outside gene matches: 8. There are 17 residues in the CDR3.